This T cell receptor beta chain stems from a study of T-cell reconstitution after alpha-beta-depleted transplantation in children. Study-wide results and caveats: Reportedly, alpha-beta T cells present about two months post-transplant originated from several hundred expanded clones of graft origin. Day-60 TCRbeta diversity that was high in some patients was derived from surviving recipient T cells and thymic progenitors. T-cell counts and diversity at one year post-transplant came mainly from newly produced T cells.

This sample's TCRbeta library carried unique molecular identifier barcodes. TCRdb used MiXCR to reprocess the PCR reads, holding one entry per CDR3 protein. The sample records around 500,000 distinct CDR3 sequences, under 25% being singletons. The CDR3 extends over 13 amino acids. The germline gives CDR1 DFQATT, CDR2 SNEGSKA (reference sequence). About this clonotype itself: As yet, its antigen is unknown. This may be a read error: a much more frequent sequence differs by one nucleotide.

The J gene is TRBJ2-3, the V gene TRBV20-1, with D maybe TRBD2 (6 bases). The sample here was PBMCs, mostly from graft donor cells, taken 360 days after TCRalphabeta/CD19-depleted stem cell transplant. This clonotype was obtained from a boy under two years old who had a stem cell transplant for acute myeloid leukemia, so the T cells may come from the graft donor. Here the CDR3 reads CTASMWRADTQYF. In nucleotides, the CDR3 is TGCACTGCTAGTATGTGGAGGGCAGATACGCAGTATTTT.